The source of this TCR beta chain is a study of T cell repertoires in cytomegalovirus infection. Study in general: Public TCR beta signatures were indicative of both CMV infection and a matching HLA type.

Whole-study results and caveats: Dominating the ex vivo response were TCR beta clonotypes that were CMV-specific and HLA-C-restricted.

V lost 3 bases, J lost 7 bases, and 13 bases lay in between. CDR3 size: 15 residues. Germline V gene data show CDR1 as SGHTA and CDR2 as FQGNSA. This clonotype was counted at least ten times. The antigen is not known. TCRdb re-called the reads through MiXCR, storing one row per CDR3 protein. The table has 200,000 or so distinct CDR3 sequences, roughly 27% seen once. Specimen: PBMCs. The receptor comes from a human donor in good health (CMV status not recorded). Some clones in this sample may be carry-over from other donors' samples. V gene TRBV7-2 combines with J gene TRBJ1-6, with D unresolved. The CDR3 protein is CASSFRGLGNSPLHF. CDR3 coding DNA: TGTGCCAGCAGCTTCAGAGGTTTGGGGAATTCACCCCTCCACTTT. The entire variable domain, with the rest obtained from reference TRBV7-2 and TRBJ1-6, is as follows: GAGVSQSPSNKVTEKGKDVELRCDPISGHTALYWYRQSLGQGLEFLIYFQGNSAPDKSGLPSDRFSAERTGGSVSTLTIQRTQQEDSAVYLCASSFRGLGNSPLHFGNGTRLTVT.